Listed below are T cell receptor beta chains from one sample, sequenced in a study of cytomegalovirus exposure and HLA in healthy donors. Generated by immunoSEQ multiplex PCR, the TCRdb table keeps only in-frame clones and is missing some. The table has 49,000 or so clones, around 81% seen once. The material sequenced was PBMCs. Every receptor here comes from a boy younger than 18 in good health and CMV-seropositive. The CDR3 runs from the conserved cysteine through the conserved F or W. The D gene is left open where the match is weak. The size of a clone is reported for some rows only, either as once, few or many, or as a class for expanded clones.

cdr3_aa cdr3_nt j_call clone_size v_call d_call
CASRRGLAGLETQYF TGTGCCAGCAGGAGGGGACTAGCGGGACTAGAGACCCAGTACTTC TRBJ2-5 few TRBV5-4 TRBD2
CASGGQASGWTQYF TGTGCCAGCGGAGGACAGGCATCCGGCTGGACCCAGTACTTC TRBJ2-5 - TRBV7-9 TRBD1
CASKGQGGSYEQYF TGTGCCAGCAAGGGACAGGGGGGCTCCTACGAGCAGTACTTC TRBJ2-7 - TRBV6-1 TRBD1
CASSDHRGTPAAFF TGTGCCAGTAGCGACCACAGGGGGACCCCGGCGGCTTTCTTT TRBJ1-1 - TRBV19 TRBD1
CASSVTGPSEAFF TGTGCCAGCAGTGTCACAGGTCCCTCTGAAGCTTTCTTT TRBJ1-1 - TRBV6-1 -
CASSLGGTGTAKNIQYF TGTGCCAGCAGCTTGGGAGGGACAGGGACTGCCAAAAACATTCAGTACTTC TRBJ2-4 - TRBV5-4 TRBD1
CASSHREPHTEAFF TGCGCCAGCAGCCATCGGGAGCCCCACACTGAAGCTTTCTTT TRBJ1-1 - TRBV4-1 -
CASSSGDLGSYEQYF TGTGCCAGCAGCTCAGGGGACCTCGGGTCCTACGAGCAGTACTTC TRBJ2-7 - TRBV7-6 -
CASKTPRRTEAFF TGTGCCAGTAAGACACCAAGAAGGACTGAAGCTTTCTTT TRBJ1-1 once TRBV6-1 -
CASSYSEGGQETQYF TGTGCCAGCAGTTACTCAGAAGGCGGGCAAGAGACCCAGTACTTC TRBJ2-5 few TRBV6-5 -
CASRSSGQGNGYTF TGCGCCAGCCGCAGCTCCGGACAGGGTAACGGCTACACCTTC TRBJ1-2 - TRBV5-1 TRBD1
CATSRVALENPDSPAEQYF TGTGCCACCAGCAGAGTCGCACTGGAGAACCCTGATTCACCCGCCGAGCAGTACTTC TRBJ2-7 - TRBV15 -
CASSDNPGYGYTF TGTGCCAGCAGTGACAACCCGGGTTATGGCTACACCTTC TRBJ1-2 - TRBV6-4 -
CASSPERRRGTQYF TGTGCCAGCAGCCCTGAGAGGCGTCGGGGGACCCAGTACTTC TRBJ2-5 - TRBV6-5 -
CACKTGMNYEQYF TGTGCCTGTAAGACAGGGATGAACTACGAGCAGTACTTC TRBJ2-7 - TRBV6-1 TRBD1